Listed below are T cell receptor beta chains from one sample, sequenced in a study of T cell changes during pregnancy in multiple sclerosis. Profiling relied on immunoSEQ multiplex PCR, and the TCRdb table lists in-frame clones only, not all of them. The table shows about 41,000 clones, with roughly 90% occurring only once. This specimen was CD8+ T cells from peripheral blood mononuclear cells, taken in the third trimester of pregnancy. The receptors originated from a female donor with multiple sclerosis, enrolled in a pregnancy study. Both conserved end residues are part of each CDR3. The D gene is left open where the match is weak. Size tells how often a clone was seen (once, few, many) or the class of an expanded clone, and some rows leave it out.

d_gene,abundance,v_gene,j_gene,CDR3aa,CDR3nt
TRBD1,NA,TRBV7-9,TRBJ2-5,CASSSGQPFQETQYF,TGTGCCAGCAGCTCGGGACAGCCTTTCCAAGAGACCCAGTACTTC
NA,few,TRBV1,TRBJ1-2,CTSSLKEGSTF,TGCACCAGCAGCCTAAAGGAGGGGTCCACCTTC
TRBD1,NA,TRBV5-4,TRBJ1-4,CASSSPTTGATNEKLFF,TGTGCCAGCAGCTCACCGACCACAGGGGCAACTAATGAAAAACTGTTTTTT
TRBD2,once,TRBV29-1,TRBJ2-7,CSVVGREGSYEQYF,TGCAGCGTTGTCGGGCGGGAGGGCTCCTACGAGCAGTACTTC
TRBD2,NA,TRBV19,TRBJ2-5,CATAGTKETQYF,TGTGCCACCGCCGGGACTAAGGAGACCCAGTACTTC
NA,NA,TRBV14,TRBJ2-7,CASSQMVDYEQYF,TGTGCCAGCAGCCAAATGGTAGACTACGAGCAGTACTTC
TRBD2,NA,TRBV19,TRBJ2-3,CASSTAPWTSGTDTQYF,TGTGCCAGTAGTACCGCCCCCTGGACTAGCGGCACAGATACGCAGTATTTT
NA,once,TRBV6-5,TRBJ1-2,CASSSTNVGYTF,TGTGCCAGCAGTTCCACAAATGTGGGCTACACCTTC
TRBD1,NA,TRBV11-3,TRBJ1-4,CASGTGDEKLFF,TGTGCCAGCGGGACAGGGGATGAAAAACTGTTTTTT
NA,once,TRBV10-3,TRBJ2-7,CAISESISAYYEQYF,TGTGCCATCAGTGAGTCAATTAGTGCTTACTACGAGCAGTACTTC
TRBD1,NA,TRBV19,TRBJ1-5,CASSVGQGLYSNQPQHF,TGTGCCAGTAGTGTTGGACAGGGACTATATAGCAATCAGCCCCAGCATTTT
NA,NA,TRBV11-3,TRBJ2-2,CASSPRDSNTGELFF,TGTGCCAGCAGCCCAAGGGACTCCAACACCGGGGAGCTGTTTTTT
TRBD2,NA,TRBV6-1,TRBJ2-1,CASSEEASGAYEQFF,TGTGCCAGCAGTGAAGAGGCTAGCGGGGCTTATGAGCAGTTCTTC
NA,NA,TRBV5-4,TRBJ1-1,CASSLGGGSTEAFF,TGTGCCAGCAGCTTGGGGGGCGGAAGTACTGAAGCTTTCTTT
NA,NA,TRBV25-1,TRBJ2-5,CASSPPGFGETQYF,TGTGCCAGCAGCCCCCCAGGGTTTGGGGAGACCCAGTACTTC
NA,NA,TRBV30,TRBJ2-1,CAWSTGEAYNEQFF,TGTGCCTGGAGTACGGGAGAGGCGTACAATGAGCAGTTCTTC
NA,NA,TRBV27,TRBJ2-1,CASSLFGSAYNEQFF,TGTGCCAGCAGTTTATTCGGGAGTGCCTACAATGAGCAGTTCTTC
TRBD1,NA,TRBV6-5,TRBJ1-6,CASTEGAYSPLHF,TGTGCCAGCACCGAGGGGGCGTATTCACCCCTCCACTTT
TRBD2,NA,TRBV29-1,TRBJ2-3,CSVGWLAELSTDTQYF,TGCAGCGTTGGATGGCTAGCGGAGCTTAGCACAGATACGCAGTATTTT
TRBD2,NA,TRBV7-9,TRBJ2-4,CASSLEGAGGAKNIQYF,TGTGCCAGCAGCTTAGAAGGGGCGGGAGGAGCCAAAAACATTCAGTACTTC
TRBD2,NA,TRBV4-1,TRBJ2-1,CASSPLLAGGLNEQFF,TGCGCCAGCAGCCCCCTACTAGCGGGGGGGCTCAATGAGCAGTTCTTC
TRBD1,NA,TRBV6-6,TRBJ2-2,CASSYGTGDTGELFF,TGTGCCAGCAGTTACGGGACAGGGGACACCGGGGAGCTGTTTTTT
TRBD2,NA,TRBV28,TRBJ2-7,CASSSMTSGRYYEQYF,TGTGCCAGCAGTTCAATGACTAGCGGGAGATACTACGAGCAGTACTTC
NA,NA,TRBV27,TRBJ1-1,CASSLEGFSNTEAFF,TGTGCCAGCAGTCTCGAGGGATTCTCGAACACTGAAGCTTTCTTT
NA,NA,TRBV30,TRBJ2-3,CAWSVGAGGDTDTQYF,TGTGCCTGGAGTGTTGGGGCGGGCGGGGACACAGATACGCAGTATTTT
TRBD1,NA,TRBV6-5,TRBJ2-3,CASWTGAFTDTQYF,TGTGCCAGCTGGACAGGGGCGTTCACAGATACGCAGTATTTT
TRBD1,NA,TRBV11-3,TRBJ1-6,CASSLGQAHNSPLHF,TGTGCCAGCAGCCTGGGACAGGCTCATAATTCACCCCTCCACTTT
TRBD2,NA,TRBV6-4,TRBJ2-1,CASSEAGGFKHEQFF,TGTGCCAGCAGTGAAGCGGGAGGTTTTAAACATGAGCAGTTCTTC
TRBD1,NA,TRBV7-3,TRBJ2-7,CASSLLGQGDEQYF,TGTGCCAGCAGCTTATTGGGACAGGGCGACGAGCAGTACTTC
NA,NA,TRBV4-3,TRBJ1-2,CASSQDREASIFLHGYTF,TGCGCCAGCAGCCAAGACAGGGAAGCGTCAATATTTCTCCATGGCTACACCTTC
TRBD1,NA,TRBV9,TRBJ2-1,CASSVRTGSRNEQFF,TGTGCCAGCAGCGTTCGGACAGGGAGTAGGAATGAGCAGTTCTTC
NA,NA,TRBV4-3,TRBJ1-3,CASSQGGPASGNTIYF,TGCGCCAGCAGCCAAGGAGGGCCGGCCTCTGGAAACACCATATATTTT
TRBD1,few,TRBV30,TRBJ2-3,CAWSVDRGWADTQYF,TGTGCCTGGAGTGTGGACAGGGGATGGGCAGATACGCAGTATTTT
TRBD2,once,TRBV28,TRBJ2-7,CASSGTSGMYEQYF,TGTGCCAGCAGTGGAACTAGCGGGATGTACGAGCAGTACTTC
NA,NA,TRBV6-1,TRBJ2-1,CASSDYESQDEQFF,TGTGCCAGCAGTGATTATGAGAGCCAGGATGAGCAGTTCTTC
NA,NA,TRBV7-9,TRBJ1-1,CASSSGRTARNTEAFF,TGTGCCAGCAGCAGTGGACGGACAGCTAGGAACACTGAAGCTTTCTTT
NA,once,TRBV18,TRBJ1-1,CASSPNRGVTANTEAFF,TGTGCCAGCTCACCAAACCGGGGGGTTACGGCGAACACTGAAGCTTTCTTT
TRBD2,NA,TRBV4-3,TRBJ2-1,CASSQDLGGGAYNEQFF,TGCGCCAGCAGCCAAGATTTAGGCGGGGGGGCTTACAATGAGCAGTTCTTC
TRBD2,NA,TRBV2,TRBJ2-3,CASSEFQSGESTDTQYF,TGTGCCAGCAGTGAATTTCAGAGCGGGGAAAGCACAGATACGCAGTATTTT
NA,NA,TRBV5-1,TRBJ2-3,CASRVGWSTDTQYF,TGCGCCAGCAGAGTCGGGTGGAGCACAGATACGCAGTATTTT
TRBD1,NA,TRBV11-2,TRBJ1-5,CASSLTQGDQPQHF,TGTGCCAGCAGCTTAACTCAGGGGGACCAGCCCCAGCATTTT